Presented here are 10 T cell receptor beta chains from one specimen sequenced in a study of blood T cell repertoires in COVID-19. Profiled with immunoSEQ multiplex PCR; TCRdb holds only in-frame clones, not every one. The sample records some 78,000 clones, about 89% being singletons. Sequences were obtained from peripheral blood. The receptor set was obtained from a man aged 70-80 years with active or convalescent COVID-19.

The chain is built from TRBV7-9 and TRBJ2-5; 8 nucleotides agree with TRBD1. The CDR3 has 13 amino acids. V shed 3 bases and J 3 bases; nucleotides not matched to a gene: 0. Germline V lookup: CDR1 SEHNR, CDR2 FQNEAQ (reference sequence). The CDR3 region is CASSLTGEETQYF. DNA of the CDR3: TGTGCCAGCAGCTTGACAGGGGAAGAGACCCAGTACTTC.

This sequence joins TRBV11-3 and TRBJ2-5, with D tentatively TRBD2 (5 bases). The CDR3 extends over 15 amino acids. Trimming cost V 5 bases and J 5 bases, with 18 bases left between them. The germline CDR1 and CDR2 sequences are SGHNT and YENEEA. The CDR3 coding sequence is TGTGCCAGCAGCGATCAAGGAGAGGGTAGGGAGACCCAGTACTTC. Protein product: CASSDQGEGRETQYF.

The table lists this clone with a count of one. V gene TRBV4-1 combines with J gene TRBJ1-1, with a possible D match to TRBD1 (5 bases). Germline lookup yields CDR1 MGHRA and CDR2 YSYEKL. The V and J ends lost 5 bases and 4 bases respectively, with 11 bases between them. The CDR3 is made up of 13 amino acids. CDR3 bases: TGCGCCAGCAGCTGGAGGGACTCCACTGAAGCTTTCTTT. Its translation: CASSWRDSTEAFF.

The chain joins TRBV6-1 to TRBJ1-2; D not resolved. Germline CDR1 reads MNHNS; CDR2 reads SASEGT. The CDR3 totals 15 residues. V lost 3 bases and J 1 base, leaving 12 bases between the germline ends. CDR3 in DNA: TGTGCCAGCAGTGACCGCCACAACCGTAACTATGGCTACACCTTC. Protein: CASSDRHNRNYGYTF.

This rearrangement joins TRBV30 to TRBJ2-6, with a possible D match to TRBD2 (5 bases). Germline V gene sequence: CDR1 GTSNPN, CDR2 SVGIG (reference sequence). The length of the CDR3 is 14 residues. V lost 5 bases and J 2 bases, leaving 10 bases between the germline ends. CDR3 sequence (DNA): TGTGCCTGGGACCGGACTGCTGGGGCCAACGTCCTGACTTTC. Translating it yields CAWDRTAGANVLTF.

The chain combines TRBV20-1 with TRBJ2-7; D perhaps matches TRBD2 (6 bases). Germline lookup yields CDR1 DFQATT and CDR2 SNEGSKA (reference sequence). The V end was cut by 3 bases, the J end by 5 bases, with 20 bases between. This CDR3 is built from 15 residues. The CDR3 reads CSASRYSGTGDEQYF. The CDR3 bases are TGCAGTGCTAGTCGATACTCAGGGACGGGGGACGAGCAGTACTTC.

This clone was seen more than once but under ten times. CDR3 in amino acids: CASGRGGSYEQYF. The CDR3 nucleotides read TGTGCCTCAGGGCGGGGAGGCTCCTACGAGCAGTACTTC. The rearrangement links TRBV6-5 to TRBJ2-7; D perhaps matches TRBD2 (6 bases). Per germline, CDR1 MNHEY and CDR2 SVGAGI. Between the trimmed V and J ends, which lost 11 bases and 0 bases, there was a span of 14 bases. The CDR3 has 13 residues.

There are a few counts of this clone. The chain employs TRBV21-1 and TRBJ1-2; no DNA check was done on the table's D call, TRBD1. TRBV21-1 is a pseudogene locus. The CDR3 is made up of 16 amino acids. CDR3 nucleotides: TGTGCCAGCAGCAAAGTTGGGACAGGCCGTGGCTATGGCTACACCTTC. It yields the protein CASSKVGTGRGYGYTF.

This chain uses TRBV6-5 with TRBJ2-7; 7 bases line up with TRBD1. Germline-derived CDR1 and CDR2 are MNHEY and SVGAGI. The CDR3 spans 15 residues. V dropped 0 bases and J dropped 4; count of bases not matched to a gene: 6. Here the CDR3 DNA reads TGTGCCAGCAGTTACTCTAGCACAGGGGAGTACGAGCAGTACTTC. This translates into CASSYSSTGEYEQYF.

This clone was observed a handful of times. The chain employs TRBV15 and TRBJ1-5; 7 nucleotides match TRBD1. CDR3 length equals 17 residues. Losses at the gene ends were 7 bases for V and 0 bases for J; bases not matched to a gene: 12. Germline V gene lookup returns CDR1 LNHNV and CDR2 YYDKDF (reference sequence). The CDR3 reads CATTLGGQPVSNQPQHF. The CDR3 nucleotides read TGTGCCACCACCCTTGGGGGACAGCCAGTTAGCAATCAGCCCCAGCATTTT.